Shown below are 20 T cell receptor beta chains from a single sample sequenced in a study of tumor-infiltrating lymphocytes in primary liver carcinoma. Starting material for RNA and DNA co-extraction consisted of about 17-34 mg of unsorted bulk tissue. The investigators made TCR beta cDNA from 500 ng total RNA, using a constant-region primer. Each TCR beta library was derived from three nested multiplex PCR rounds that employed slightly modified ARM-PCR. The study ran its first two PCR rounds for around 10 cycles each, using TRBV1-TRBV30 forward primers and a C-beta reverse primer. One entry per CDR3 protein results from TCRdb running MiXCR on the multiplex PCR reads. This sample has about 110,000 distinct CDR3 sequences, with about 68% found just once. Sequences were obtained from liver tumor tissue from sampling region 1. Subset specified: tumor region T1, superior pole. These receptors came from a woman aged 55-75 years with primary liver carcinoma and hepatitis B virus infection.

With regard to this clonotype: Relative to the germline gene, one junction end is altered; a read error may explain this. The chain combines TRBV7-8 with TRBJ1-2; 8 nucleotides align to TRBD1. The germline CDR1 and CDR2 sequences are SGHVS and FQNEAQ. CDR3 size: 13 residues. The DNA for the CDR3 is TGTGCCAACAGCTTAGACAGGGGCTATGGCTACACCTTC. This codes for CANSLDRGYGYTF.

With regard to this clonotype: At one of its ends the junction is not consistent with the germline gene, which may arise from a read error. The V call is TRBV6-6, the J call TRBJ2-5; TRBD2 agrees at 7 bases. The CDR3 contains 14 residues. Germline values: CDR1 MNHNY, CDR2 SVGAGI (reference sequence). The CDR3 loop is CASRGRAGKETQHF. CDR3 nucleotides: TGTGCCAGCAGAGGTAGAGCGGGAAAAGAGACCCAGCACTTC.

The chain has TRBV5-8 and TRBJ2-5; a possible D gene is TRBD2 (6 bases). The CDR3 is 14 residues long. The ends were cut back, 5 bases at V and 2 bases at J, with 13 bases in the middle. Germline CDR1 SGHTS, CDR2 YDEGEE. The CDR3 loop is CASSSGTPQETQYF. The CDR3 DNA follows: TGTGCCAGCAGTTCCGGGACTCCACAAGAGACCCAGTACTTC.

Of note for this clonotype: A read error is possible here, since a much larger clone lies one base away. The chain couples TRBV29-1 to TRBJ2-1; no definite D call. This CDR3 contains 13 residues. The germline V and J ends were trimmed by 7 bases and 0 bases, with 10 bases remaining between them. Germline V gene lookup returns CDR1 SQVTM and CDR2 ANQGSEA. CDR3 protein: CSAVTRSYNEQFF. In DNA form, the CDR3 reads TGCAGCGCCGTGACGCGCTCCTACAATGAGCAGTTCTTC.

The CDR3 protein is CASSQTPGIDTQYF. The CDR3 coding sequence is TGCGCCAGCAGTCAAACCCCCGGCATAGATACGCAGTATTTT. The rearrangement uses TRBV4-1 and TRBJ2-3; no firm D call. Germline CDR1 and CDR2: MGHRA and YSYEKL. CDR3 length equals 14 residues. Trimming stripped 6 bases from V and 5 bases from J, with 15 bases between.

As for this clonotype: Being one base from a much bigger clone, this may be a read error. The genes are TRBV10-3 and TRBJ2-1; no firm D call. V lost 2 bases and J lost 9, with 17 bases in between. The CDR3 runs 15 residues. The germline V gene has CDR1 ENHRY and CDR2 SYGVKD. CDR3 region: CAISEMGIGLGEQFF. CDR3 nucleotide sequence: TGTGCCATCAGTGAGATGGGGATAGGTTTGGGTGAGCAGTTCTTC.

A note on this clonotype: The limits of the CDR3 on the DNA are not certain, so only TCRdb's listed CDR3 is given. The chain recombines TRBV29-1 with TRBJ1-1; the listed D gene, TRBD1, was not tested against the DNA. The CDR3 length equals 13 residues, ends included. Germline V gene data show CDR1 as SQVTM and CDR2 as ANQGSEA. CDR3 sequence reads: CSSWGQGNTEASF.

Details on this clonotype: This is likely a read error, given that the CDR3 carries no conserved phenylalanine or tryptophan at its end. The V gene is TRBV5-4, the J gene TRBJ2-1; 14 bases agree with TRBD2. Germline assignment: CDR1 SGHNT and CDR2 YYREEE (reference sequence). V lost 4 bases, J lost 13 bases, and 13 bases stayed unmatched. This CDR3 is built from 16 residues. CDR3 sequence (DNA): TGTGCCAGCAGCCAAGGGACTAGCGGGAGCTGGGGTGACCAGTTCTTA. It specifies CASSQGTSGSWGDQFL.

Details on this clonotype: This clone may be a read error of a much larger clone one base away. The rearrangement uses TRBV6-1 and TRBJ1-6; TRBD1 agrees at 7 bases. The CDR3 is 14 amino acids. Looked up from germline, CDR1 is MNHNS and CDR2 is SASEGT. CDR3 nucleotides: TGTGCCAGCAGTCTGACAGGGATGGATTCACCCTTCCACTTT. Its translation is CASSLTGMDSPFHF.

Notes on this clonotype: At one of its ends the junction is not consistent with the germline gene, which may arise from a read error. The chain links TRBV10-2 to TRBJ2-2; 12 bases align to TRBD2. The CDR3 extends over 15 amino acids. The V gene's germline CDR1 is WSHSY and CDR2 SAAADI. The CDR3 coding sequence is TGCGACAGCCGCCTCGGGACTAGCGGGACCGGGGAGCTGTTTTTT. Translation gives CDSRLGTSGTGELFF.

This clonotype was counted many times. The chain uses TRBV29-1 and TRBJ2-7; a weak D match, TRBD1 (6 bases). The CDR3 length is 12 residues. Germline V gene sequence: CDR1 SQVTM, CDR2 ANQGSEA. V was shortened by 6 bases and J by 3 bases, with 12 bases between the two germline ends. The CDR3 bases are TGCAGCGTACAGGGAGAAGGCTACGAGCAGTACTTC. Its protein is CSVQGEGYEQYF.

This clonotype was seen once. A much larger clone sits a single nucleotide away, making a read error possible. The genes are TRBV5-6 and TRBJ2-7, with 9 bases matching TRBD1. J was trimmed by 9 bases and V by 0 bases; bases with no gene match: 7. The V gene's germline CDR1 is SGHDT and CDR2 YYEEEE. This CDR3 is 14 amino acids long. The CDR3 loop is CASSLGTGGTGQYF. In DNA, the CDR3 is TGTGCCAGCAGCTTGGGTACAGGGGGCACCGGGCAGTACTTC.

CDR3 nucleotides: TGTGCCAGCAGTTCTGGACAAGCCGCCCACACCTTC. Translated: CASSSGQAAHTF. The chain has TRBV11-1 and TRBJ1-2; D perhaps matches TRBD1 (5 bases). The CDR3 consists of 12 residues. The ends were cut back, 6 bases at V and 12 bases at J, with 17 bases in the middle. Germline V gene data show CDR1 as SGHAT and CDR2 as FQDESV (reference sequence).

The chain has TRBV5-1 and TRBJ2-1, with TRBD2 matching over 8 bases. The CDR3 length is 15 residues. V shed 0 bases and J 8 bases; nucleotides not matched to a gene: 7. Looked up from germline, CDR1 is SGHRS and CDR2 is YFSETQ. The CDR3 region is CASSLAPAGDHEQFF. The CDR3 region has the DNA TGCGCCAGCAGCTTGGCCCCAGCGGGAGATCATGAGCAGTTCTTC. Full variable domain (remainder filled in from reference TRBV5-1 and TRBJ2-1): KAGVTQTPRYLIKTRGQQVTLSCSPISGHRSVSWYQQTPGQGLQFLFEYFSETQRNKGNFPGRFSGRQFSNSRSEMNVSTLELGDSALYLCASSLAPAGDHEQFFGPGTRLTVL.

In the case of this clonotype: This may be a read error: a much more frequent sequence differs by one nucleotide. The chain employs TRBV6-2 or TRBV6-3 and TRBJ2-7; D gene unclear. CDR1 and CDR2 from the germline V gene are MNHEY and SVGEGT. CDR3 length: 12 amino acids. CDR3 sequence reads: CASSLPPYERYF. DNA of the CDR3: TGTGCCAGCAGTTTGCCCCCCTACGAGCGGTACTTC.

Note on this clonotype: One junction end disagrees with the germline gene, perhaps due to a read error. V gene TRBV4-2 combines with J gene TRBJ2-1; TRBD2 is a possible D gene (6 bases). The CDR3 is 15 amino acids. The germline CDR1 and CDR2 sequences are LGHNA and YNFKEQ. The CDR3 coding sequence is TGTGCCAGCAGCCACCCAGAGCGGGTCTACGATGAACAGTTCTTC. Translation gives CASSHPERVYDEQFF.

This clonotype was found many times. This chain uses TRBV5-1 with TRBJ1-1, with 7 bases aligning to TRBD1. The CDR3 spans 15 residues. In germline, CDR1 is SGHRS, CDR2 YFSETQ. Losses at the gene ends were 5 bases for V and 4 bases for J; bases not matched to a gene: 11. CDR3 sequence reads: CASSGAGNRGTEAFF. The CDR3 region has the DNA TGCGCCAGCAGTGGGGCGGGAAACAGGGGCACTGAAGCTTTCTTT.

With regard to this clonotype: This may be a read error: a much more frequent sequence differs by one nucleotide. This chain links TRBV30 with TRBJ2-1; D is unresolved. The CDR3 is 15 amino acids. Germline CDR1 and CDR2: GTSNPN and SVGIG (reference sequence). CDR3 sequence reads: CAWSVGRAAIDEQLF. The CDR3 bases are TGTGCCTGGAGTGTAGGTAGGGCTGCCATCGATGAGCAGCTCTTC.

At least ten counts were recorded for this clonotype. This chain links TRBV5-1 with TRBJ2-2, with a tentative D call TRBD2 (5 bases). Trimming shortened V by 0 bases and J by 5 bases, and 14 bases separated the two germline ends. The germline V gene has CDR1 SGHRS and CDR2 YFSETQ. The CDR3 has 16 amino acids. CDR3 nucleotides: TGCGCCAGCAGCTTGGGGACTCCCCGAAGAACCGGGGAGCTGTTTTTT. Protein sequence: CASSLGTPRRTGELFF.

This chain connects TRBV28 to TRBJ2-4; D might be TRBD1 (5 bases). Trimming took off 8 bases at V and 0 bases at J, with 14 bases between the two ends. Germline values: CDR1 MDHEN, CDR2 SYDVKM. The length of the CDR3 is 15 residues. The CDR3 here is CASVGAQQAKNIQYF. The CDR3 DNA follows: TGTGCCAGCGTTGGGGCACAACAAGCCAAAAACATTCAGTACTTC. The full variable domain, completed using reference TRBV28 and TRBJ2-4, is DVKVTQSSRYLVKRTGEKVFLECVQDMDHENMFWYRQDPGLGLRLIYFSYDVKMKEKGDIPEGYSVSREKKERFSLILESASTNQTSMYLCASVGAQQAKNIQYFGAGTRLSVL.